This T cell receptor beta chain was identified in a study of cytomegalovirus exposure and HLA in healthy donors. Turning to the study itself: As released early, the data held about 85 million unique TCRs from HLA-typed donors.

The CDR3 has 15 residues. Per the germline V gene, CDR1 is MNHNS and CDR2 is SASEGT. V dropped 5 bases and J dropped 2 bases, with 16 bases sitting between them. PCR used 60 Vbeta primers and 13 Jbeta primers. TCRdb's table, derived via immunoSEQ multiplex PCR, lists solely in-frame clones and lacks some. This sample's table has approximately 190,000 clones. Notes on the study in general: An analysis was carried out later, and it reportedly showed fewer N-insertions in an Asian-associated ancestry cluster than the roughly 670-donor mean.

Note on this clone: Its antigen is as yet unknown.

The sequencing input was PBMCs. The chain uses TRBV6-1 and TRBJ2-7, with D perhaps TRBD2 (5 bases). The clonotype was recovered from a man in his thirties or forties in good health and CMV-seronegative. The chain's CDR3 is CASSSRRGMTYEQYF. Written as DNA, the CDR3 is TGTGCCAGCAGTTCCCGCCGGGGAATGACCTACGAGCAGTACTTC.